These 23 T cell receptor beta chains share one sample of origin, sequenced in a study of blood T cell repertoires in COVID-19. Some clones are missing from TCRdb's copy, which holds only in-frame ones; the method was immunoSEQ multiplex PCR. The sample has about 25,000 clones, approximately 82% seen once. The sequencing sample was made of peripheral blood. These receptor sequences come from an elderly man with active or convalescent COVID-19.

The rearrangement joins TRBV27 to TRBJ2-3; D is possibly TRBD2 (6 bases). The CDR3 spans 13 residues. Trimming took 6 bases from V and 6 from J, leaving 13 bases between them. CDR1 and CDR2 from the germline V gene are MNHEY and SMNVEV (reference sequence). The CDR3 loop reads CASSPREIDTQYF. CDR3 coding DNA: TGTGCCAGCAGCCCGCGGGAAATCGATACGCAGTATTTT.

The J gene is TRBJ2-2, the V gene TRBV5-4, with 8 bases identical to TRBD2. The CDR3 consists of 16 residues. The germline V gene encodes CDR1 SGHNT and CDR2 YYREEE (reference sequence). Trimming removed 6 bases from V and 4 bases from J; junction bases left unmatched: 11. CDR3 amino acids: CASNQGVGRATGELFF. The CDR3 region has the DNA TGTGCCAGCAATCAGGGAGTCGGGAGGGCCACCGGGGAGCTGTTTTTT.

The V call is TRBV18, the J call TRBJ2-7; 9 bases align to TRBD2. J gave up 2 bases and V 4 bases, and 0 bases lay outside the gene matches. Germline CDR1 is KGHSH and CDR2 is LQKENI. This CDR3 is 13 amino acids long. CDR3 sequence reads: CASSLAGAYEQYF. In nucleotides, the CDR3 is TGTGCCAGCTCACTAGCGGGGGCCTACGAGCAGTACTTC.

The gene calls are TRBV4-2 and TRBJ2-7; 12 positions agree with TRBD2. The germline CDR1 and CDR2 sequences are LGHNA and YNFKEQ. This CDR3 has 17 amino acids. With V trimmed by 0 bases and J by 1 base, 4 bases remained unmatched. The CDR3 bases are TGTGCCAGCAGCCAAGAGGCGACTAGCGGGGGTTCCTACGAGCAGTACTTC. Translating gives CASSQEATSGGSYEQYF.

This chain connects TRBV14 to TRBJ1-1; D unresolved. The CDR3 is 13 amino acids. The germline V and J ends were trimmed by 5 bases and 1 base, with 8 bases remaining between them. Germline V gene lookup returns CDR1 SGHDN and CDR2 FVKESK. CDR3 sequence reads: CASSSERNTEAFF. CDR3 DNA: TGTGCCAGCAGCTCGGAGAGGAACACTGAAGCTTTCTTT. Based on the CDR3 plus reference TRBV14 and TRBJ1-1, the full variable domain is EAGVTQFPSHSVIEKGQTVTLRCDPISGHDNLYWYRRVMGKEIKFLLHFVKESKQDESGMPNNRFLAERTGGTYSTLKVQPAELEDSGVYFCASSSERNTEAFFGQGTRLTVV.

The chain has TRBV24-1 and TRBJ2-1; 8 bases map to TRBD2. V lost 1 base and J lost 1; bases outside the gene matches: 2. The CDR3 runs to 16 residues. Germline assignment: CDR1 KGHDR and CDR2 SFDVKD. This CDR3 is CATSDFLAGSYNEQFF. CDR3 bases: TGTGCCACCAGTGATTTCCTAGCGGGTTCCTACAATGAGCAGTTCTTC.

The V call is TRBV2, the J call TRBJ2-5, with D tentatively TRBD2 (5 bases). The CDR3 contains 13 residues. Trimming stripped 5 bases from V and 5 bases from J, with 12 bases between. Germline CDR1 is SNHLY and CDR2 is FYNNEI. DNA for the CDR3: TGTGCCAGCAGTAAGGCCCGCGGGGAGACCCAGTACTTC. Amino acid sequence: CASSKARGETQYF.

CDR3 sequence (DNA): TGTGCCAGCAGCCAAGGGGGGCTGGGGTCATCTAACTATGGCTACACCTTC. Amino acids: CASSQGGLGSSNYGYTF. This chain links TRBV3-1 (or the pseudogene TRBV3-2) with TRBJ1-2; TRBD1 is a possible D gene (6 bases). The germline gives CDR1 LGHDT, CDR2 YNNKEL (reference sequence). CDR3 size: 17 residues. Trimming removed 1 base at V and 0 bases at J, with 15 bases between.

This chain links TRBV18 with TRBJ1-1; maybe TRBD1 (5 bases). The germline gives CDR1 KGHSH, CDR2 LQKENI. Trimming took off 4 bases at V and 4 bases at J, with 28 bases between the two ends. The length of the CDR3 is 19 residues. The CDR3 protein is CASSHTRDRRPGQGTEAFF. The CDR3 DNA follows: TGTGCCAGCTCACATACCCGAGACCGAAGGCCGGGCCAGGGCACTGAAGCTTTCTTT.

This clone came up a few times. This sequence joins TRBV7-9 and TRBJ1-2; the D is unclear. V dropped 1 base and J dropped 10 bases, with 7 bases sitting between them. This CDR3 has 11 amino acids. Germline V gene lookup returns CDR1 SEHNR and CDR2 FQNEAQ (reference sequence). CDR3 coding DNA: TGTGCCAGCAGCTTAGTGGGCGCCTACACCTTC. Protein: CASSLVGAYTF. Filled out from reference TRBV7-9 and TRBJ1-2, the complete variable domain reads DTGVSQNPRHKITKRGQNVTFRCDPISEHNRLYWYRQTLGQGPEFLTYFQNEAQLEKSRLLSDRFSAERPKGSFSTLEIQRTEQGDSAMYLCASSLVGAYTFGSGTRLTVV.

The V and J genes are TRBV7-2 and TRBJ1-1, with 7 bases identical to TRBD1. Germline CDR1 SGHTA, CDR2 FQGNSA. CDR3 size: 14 residues. The ends lost 4 bases at V and 5 bases at J; junction bases unmatched: 7. CDR3 coding DNA: TGTGCCAGCAGCTCGCGGACAGGTCGGACTGAAGCTTTCTTT. Translation: CASSSRTGRTEAFF. Together with reference TRBV7-2 and TRBJ1-1, the CDR3 gives the full variable domain: GAGVSQSPSNKVTEKGKDVELRCDPISGHTALYWYRQSLGQGLEFLIYFQGNSAPDKSGLPSDRFSAERTGGSVSTLTIQRTQQEDSAVYLCASSSRTGRTEAFFGQGTRLTVV.

This clone was observed once. This chain links TRBV3-1 (or the pseudogene TRBV3-2) with TRBJ2-7, with 9 bases aligning to TRBD2. In germline, CDR1 is LGHDT, CDR2 YNNKEL (reference sequence). This CDR3 comprises 16 residues. Trimming at V came to 4 bases and at J to 5 bases, leaving 12 bases not matched to a gene. In DNA, the CDR3 is TGTGCCAGCAGCCCCTATAGCGGGAGTGCCGGCAACGAGCAGTACTTC. This sequence encodes CASSPYSGSAGNEQYF.

The rearrangement uses TRBV5-4 and TRBJ1-6; 9 bases are shared with TRBD1. With 4 bases clipped from V and 7 bases from J, the junction kept 3 bases outside the gene matches. This CDR3 region has 14 residues. From germline, CDR1 is SGHNT and CDR2 YYREEE (reference sequence). CDR3 amino acids: CASSIDRGNSPLHF. The DNA of the CDR3 is TGTGCCAGCAGCATCGACAGGGGGAATTCACCCCTCCACTTT.

J is TRBJ2-2 and V is TRBV9; maybe TRBD2 (6 bases). CDR1 is SGDLS and CDR2 is YYNGEE in the germline V gene. V gave up 3 bases and J gave up 4 bases, with 13 bases separating them. This CDR3 is 15 amino acids long. DNA for the CDR3: TGTGCCAGCAGCGCAAGACTAGTTAGCACCGGGGAGCTGTTTTTT. Translation: CASSARLVSTGELFF.

This chain connects TRBV27 to TRBJ1-2; D gene uncertain. CDR3 size: 14 residues. In germline, CDR1 is MNHEY, CDR2 SMNVEV (reference sequence). Trimming took off 8 bases at V and 3 bases at J, with 16 bases between the two ends. The CDR3 region has the DNA TGTGCCAGCGGTTATAAGGCACAGTACTATGGCTACACCTTC. It is translated as CASGYKAQYYGYTF.

V usage is TRBV3-1 (or the pseudogene TRBV3-2) and J usage is TRBJ2-5; 10 nucleotides agree with TRBD2. Germline CDR1 and CDR2: LGHDT and YNNKEL (reference sequence). CDR3 length equals 16 residues. V lost 1 base, J lost 5 bases, and 7 bases stayed unmatched. CDR3 amino acids: CASSQATASGGETQYF. The CDR3 nucleotides are TGTGCCAGCAGCCAAGCCACCGCTAGCGGGGGCGAGACCCAGTACTTC.

The rearrangement joins TRBV19 to TRBJ1-1; D is possibly TRBD1 (6 bases). V lost 1 base and J 2 bases, leaving 14 bases between the germline ends. This CDR3 contains 16 residues. Germline CDR1 is LNHDA and CDR2 is SQIVND (reference sequence). CDR3 nucleotides: TGTGCCAGTAGTATAGTTTCGGGGGGGCTCAACACTGAAGCTTTCTTT. Protein product: CASSIVSGGLNTEAFF.

V usage is TRBV5-4 and J usage is TRBJ2-7; no firm D call. Between the trimmed V and J ends, which lost 4 bases and 2 bases, there was a span of 7 bases. CDR3 length: 12 residues. Per the germline V gene, CDR1 is SGHNT and CDR2 is YYREEE (reference sequence). CDR3 bases: TGTGCCAGCAGCAACACCACCTACGAGCAGTACTTC. Amino acids: CASSNTTYEQYF.

The CDR3 spells CASSLAGEPNQPQHF. The DNA for the CDR3 is TGCGCCAGCAGCTTGGCAGGGGAACCCAATCAGCCCCAGCATTTT. The rearrangement links TRBV5-1 to TRBJ1-5, with a possible D match to TRBD1 (6 bases). In germline, CDR1 is SGHRS, CDR2 YFSETQ. V dropped 0 bases and J dropped 3 bases, with 10 bases sitting between them. There are 15 residues in the CDR3.

This chain uses TRBV28 with TRBJ2-7, with D possibly matching TRBD2 (6 bases). The germline V and J ends were trimmed by 7 bases and 1 base, with 14 bases remaining between them. This CDR3 spans 14 amino acids. Germline values: CDR1 MDHEN, CDR2 SYDVKM. The CDR3 sequence is CASTPGGRSYEQYF. CDR3 bases: TGTGCCAGCACCCCCGGGGGACGGTCCTACGAGCAGTACTTC.

The V call is TRBV9, the J call TRBJ1-5; 7 bases match TRBD1. Germline V gene lookup returns CDR1 SGDLS and CDR2 YYNGEE. With 0 bases clipped from V and 0 bases from J, the junction kept 3 bases outside the gene matches. This CDR3 contains 16 residues. The CDR3 is CASSVGTGNSNQPQHF. In DNA form, the CDR3 reads TGTGCCAGCAGCGTAGGGACAGGCAATAGCAATCAGCCCCAGCATTTT.

J is TRBJ2-1 and V is TRBV27; 12 bases align to TRBD2. V gave up 11 bases and J gave up 9 bases; unmatched junction bases: 17. This CDR3 spans 16 amino acids. Germline V lookup: CDR1 MNHEY, CDR2 SMNVEV (reference sequence). The CDR3 here is CARGEGASGRGSEQFF. As DNA, the CDR3 is TGTGCCCGCGGGGAGGGGGCTAGCGGGAGGGGGAGTGAGCAGTTCTTC.

Only a few counts were recorded for this clone. The rearrangement links TRBV2 to TRBJ2-3; possibly TRBD1 for D (5 bases). The germline CDR1 and CDR2 sequences are SNHLY and FYNNEI. V lost 6 bases and J 6 bases, leaving 13 bases between the germline ends. CDR3 length: 13 residues. CDR3 nucleotide sequence: TGTGCCAGCAGCGAGGACAATACCGATACGCAGTATTTT. Translation: CASSEDNTDTQYF.